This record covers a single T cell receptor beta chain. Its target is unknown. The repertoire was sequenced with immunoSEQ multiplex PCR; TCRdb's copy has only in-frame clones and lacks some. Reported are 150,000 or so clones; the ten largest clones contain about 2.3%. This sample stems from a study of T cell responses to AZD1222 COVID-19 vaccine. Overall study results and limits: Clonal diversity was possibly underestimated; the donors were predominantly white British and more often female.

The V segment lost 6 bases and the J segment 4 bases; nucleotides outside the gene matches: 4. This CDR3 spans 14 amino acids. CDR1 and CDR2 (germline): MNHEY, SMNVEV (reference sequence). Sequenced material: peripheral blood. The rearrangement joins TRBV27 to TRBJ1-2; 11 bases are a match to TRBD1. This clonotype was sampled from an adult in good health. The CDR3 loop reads CASRGTGGTYGYTF. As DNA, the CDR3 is TGTGCCAGCAGAGGGACAGGGGGGACCTATGGCTACACCTTC.